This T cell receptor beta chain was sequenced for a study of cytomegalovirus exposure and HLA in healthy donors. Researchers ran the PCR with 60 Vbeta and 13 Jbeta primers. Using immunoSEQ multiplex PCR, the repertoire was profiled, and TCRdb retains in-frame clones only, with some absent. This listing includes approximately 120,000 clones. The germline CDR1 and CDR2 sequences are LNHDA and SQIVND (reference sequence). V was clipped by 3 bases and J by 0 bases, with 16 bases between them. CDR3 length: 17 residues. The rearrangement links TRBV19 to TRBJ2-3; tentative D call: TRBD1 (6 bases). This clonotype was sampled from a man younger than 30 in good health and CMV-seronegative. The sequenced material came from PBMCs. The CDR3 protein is CASSILGTFFSTDTQYF. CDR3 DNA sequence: TGTGCCAGTAGTATTCTCGGGACATTTTTTAGCACAGATACGCAGTATTTT.